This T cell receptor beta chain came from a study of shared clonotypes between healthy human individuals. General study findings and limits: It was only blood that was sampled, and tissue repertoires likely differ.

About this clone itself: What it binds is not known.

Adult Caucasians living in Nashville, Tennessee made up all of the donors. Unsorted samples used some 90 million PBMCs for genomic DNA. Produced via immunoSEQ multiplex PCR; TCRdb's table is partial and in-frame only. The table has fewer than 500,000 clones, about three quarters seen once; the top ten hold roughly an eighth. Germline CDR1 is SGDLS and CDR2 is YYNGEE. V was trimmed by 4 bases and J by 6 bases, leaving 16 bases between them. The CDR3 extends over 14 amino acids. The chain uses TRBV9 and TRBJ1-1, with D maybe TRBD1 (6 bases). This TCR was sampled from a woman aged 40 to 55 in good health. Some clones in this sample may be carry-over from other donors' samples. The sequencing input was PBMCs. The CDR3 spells CASSPVSGAPEAFF. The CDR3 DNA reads TGTGCCAGCAGCCCCGTATCGGGGGCCCCTGAAGCTTTCTTT.